The source of this T cell receptor beta chain is a study of early T cells in non-severe SARS-CoV-2 infection. Study results and caveats: Missing private and CD4 specificities, VDJdb matching favored anti-spike CD8 responses.

This clonotype was observed at least ten times. No antigen is known for it. This CDR3 region has 14 residues. V was shortened by 5 bases and J by 7 bases, with 15 bases between the two germline ends. Germline CDR1 is SGHTA and CDR2 is FQGTGA. Tagging with unique molecular identifiers was applied to individual cDNA molecules. MiXCR, applied by TCRdb to the 5' RACE reads, yields one record per CDR3 protein. The sample includes some 59,000 distinct CDR3 sequences, 8% to 13% of them seen just once. V gene TRBV7-3 combines with J gene TRBJ2-1; a weak D match, TRBD1 (6 bases). This clonotype was sampled from an adult who was a healthcare worker with PCR-confirmed SARS-CoV-2 infection or an uninfected control (not recorded which). The sequencing sample was made of whole blood. Here the CDR3 reads CASSPQQGLNEQFF. For the CDR3, the DNA is TGTGCCAGCAGCCCTCAACAGGGCTTAAATGAGCAGTTCTTC.